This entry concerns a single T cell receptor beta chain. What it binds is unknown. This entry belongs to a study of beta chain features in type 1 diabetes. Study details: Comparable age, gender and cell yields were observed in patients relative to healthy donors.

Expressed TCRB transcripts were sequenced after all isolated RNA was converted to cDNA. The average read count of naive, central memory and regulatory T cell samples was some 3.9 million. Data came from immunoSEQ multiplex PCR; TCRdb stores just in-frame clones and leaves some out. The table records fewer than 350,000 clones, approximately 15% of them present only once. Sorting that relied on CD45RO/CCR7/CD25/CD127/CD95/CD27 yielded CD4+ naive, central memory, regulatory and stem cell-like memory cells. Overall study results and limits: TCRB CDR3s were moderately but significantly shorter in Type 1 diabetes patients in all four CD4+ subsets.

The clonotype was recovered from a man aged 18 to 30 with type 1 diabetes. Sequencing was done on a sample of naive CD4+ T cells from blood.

The CDR3: CASSLFSRRGGQGDTQYF. The CDR3 DNA sequence: TGTGCCAGCAGCTTATTCTCCCGACGCGGGGGCCAGGGAGATACGCAGTATTTT. The chain links TRBV7-2 to TRBJ2-3; possible D gene TRBD2, 7 bases. Germline CDR1 is SGHTA and CDR2 is FQGNSA. The V end was cut by 2 bases, the J end by 5 bases, with 23 bases between. This CDR3 contains 18 residues.